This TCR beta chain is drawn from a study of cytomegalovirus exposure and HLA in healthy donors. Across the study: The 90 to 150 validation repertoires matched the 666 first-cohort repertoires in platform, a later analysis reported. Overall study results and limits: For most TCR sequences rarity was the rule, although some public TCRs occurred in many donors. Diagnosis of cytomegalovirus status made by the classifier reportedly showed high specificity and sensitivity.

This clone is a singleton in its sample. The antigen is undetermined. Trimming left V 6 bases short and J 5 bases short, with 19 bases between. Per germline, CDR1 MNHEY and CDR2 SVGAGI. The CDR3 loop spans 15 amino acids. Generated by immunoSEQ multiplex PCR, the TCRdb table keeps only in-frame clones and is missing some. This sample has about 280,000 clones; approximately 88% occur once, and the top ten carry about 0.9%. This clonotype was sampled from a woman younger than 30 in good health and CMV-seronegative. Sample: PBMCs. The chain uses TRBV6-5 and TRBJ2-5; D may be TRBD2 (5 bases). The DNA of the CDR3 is TGTGCCAGCAGCCGTGATAGCGACAACCGGGAGACCCAGTACTTC. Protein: CASSRDSDNRETQYF.